This T cell receptor beta chain was documented in a study of T cells in Graves' hyperthyroidism and ophthalmopathy. Study in general: Staff took peripheral blood when the initial diagnosis was made, before any treatment began.

This clonotype was seen at least ten times. Amplification yielded TCR beta CDR3 regions, with RNA transcripts as the source. The study used the HTBI primer set for a first-round RT-PCR of the TCR CDR3. TCRdb itself ran the multiplex PCR reads through MiXCR, one entry per CDR3 protein. Here the sample spans approximately 590,000 distinct CDR3 sequences, about 15% being singletons. CDR3 length: 15 residues. The V gene's germline CDR1 is MDHEN and CDR2 SYDVKM. V trimming: 8 bases; J trimming: 2 bases; junction bases outside the gene matches: 9. J is TRBJ1-2 and V is TRBV28, with TRBD1 identical over 9 bases. The clonotype was recovered from a woman in her 30s with Graves' hyperthyroidism. The sequenced sample was blood. CDR3 sequence: CASSKGDRANYGYTF. CDR3 sequence (DNA): TGTGCCAGCTCAAAGGGGGACAGGGCCAACTATGGCTACACCTTC.